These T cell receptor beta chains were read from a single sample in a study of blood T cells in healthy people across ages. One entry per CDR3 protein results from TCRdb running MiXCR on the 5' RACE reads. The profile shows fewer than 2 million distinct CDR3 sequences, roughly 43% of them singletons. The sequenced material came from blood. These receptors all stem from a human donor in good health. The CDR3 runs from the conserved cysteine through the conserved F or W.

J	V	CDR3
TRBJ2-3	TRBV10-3	CAISEAGGDHTQYF
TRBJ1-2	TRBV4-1	CASSQDNTGDNYGYTF
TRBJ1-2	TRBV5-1	CASSSGQGGNGYTF
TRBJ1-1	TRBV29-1	CSVYKDTEAFF
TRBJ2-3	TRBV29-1	CSIPGVGTDTQYF
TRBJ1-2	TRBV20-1	CSATSASDYGYTF
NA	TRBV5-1	CASSLGAVLGVYEQYF
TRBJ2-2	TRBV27	CASSSSGLSGELFF
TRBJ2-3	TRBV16	CASSPYRDFTGTQYF
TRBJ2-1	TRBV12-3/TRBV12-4	CASSLGRAPYNEQFF
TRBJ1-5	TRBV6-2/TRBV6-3	CASSPRGGGNQPQHF
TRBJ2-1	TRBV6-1	CASSEAAWTLAETYNEQFF
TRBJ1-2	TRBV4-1	CASSCTPDGGPYGYTF
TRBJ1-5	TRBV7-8	CASRERGGQPQHF
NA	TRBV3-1	CASSQDLEGTSYEQYF
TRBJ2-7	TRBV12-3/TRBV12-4	CASSPRDRGFNYEQYF
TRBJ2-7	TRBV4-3	CASSQEGTNLYEQYF
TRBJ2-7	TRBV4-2	CASSQHGTSEGYEQYF
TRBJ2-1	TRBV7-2	CASSPDWGSYNEQFF
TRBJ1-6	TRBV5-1	CASSLRRTGFSPLHF
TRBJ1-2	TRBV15	CVTSREEGDGYTF
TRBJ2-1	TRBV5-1	CASSEGPTRGEQFF
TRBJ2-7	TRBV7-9	CASNTQASYEQYF
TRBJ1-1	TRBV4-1	CASSQLLSGKGYAFF
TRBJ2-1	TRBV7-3	CASSLRAGGRYEQFF
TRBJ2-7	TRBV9	CASSVARTGSEQYF
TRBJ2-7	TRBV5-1	CASSWSAGAYEQYF